This is a list of T cell receptor beta chains from one sample in a study of vaccination and CD4 T cells after COVID-19. TCRdb ran MiXCR on the PCR reads and lists one entry per CDR3 protein. The sample contains around 20,000 distinct CDR3 sequences, approximately 46% of which appear only once. The antigens for these receptors are not known. The input for sequencing was CD4+ T cells from blood, cultured in vitro, taken before SARS-CoV-2 vaccination. The receptors were gathered from a human donor who had recovered from COVID-19. The CDR3 runs from the conserved cysteine through the conserved F or W. The D gene is left open where the match is weak. Clone sizes are given selectively: once, few, many, or a class where the clone is expanded.

CDR3aa: CVSSEEYTGELFF
CDR3nt: TGTGTCAGCAGCGAAGAATACACCGGGGAGCTGTTTTTT
abundance: -
d_gene: -
j_gene: TRBJ2-2
v_gene: TRBV6-1

CDR3aa: CASRSSGRDNEQFF
CDR3nt: TGTGCCAGCCGATCTAGCGGGAGGGACAATGAGCAGTTCTTC
abundance: -
d_gene: TRBD2
j_gene: TRBJ2-1
v_gene: TRBV14

CDR3aa: CSASGPVDSGNTIYF
CDR3nt: TGCAGTGCTAGTGGGCCCGTTGACTCTGGAAACACCATATATTTT
abundance: -
d_gene: -
j_gene: TRBJ1-3
v_gene: TRBV20-1

CDR3aa: CASSWGLTGGETQYF
CDR3nt: TGTGCCAGCAGTTGGGGACTTACTGGCGGTGAGACCCAGTACTTC
abundance: few
d_gene: -
j_gene: TRBJ2-5
v_gene: TRBV6-2/TRBV6-3

CDR3aa: CASSGQGGTGELFF
CDR3nt: TGTGCCAGTAGTGGGCAGGGTGGCACCGGGGAGCTGTTTTTT
abundance: -
d_gene: -
j_gene: TRBJ2-2
v_gene: TRBV19

CDR3aa: CASSSRAAGSGANVLTF
CDR3nt: TGTGCCAGCAGCAGCCGCGCCGCGGGATCTGGGGCCAACGTCCTGACTTTC
abundance: -
d_gene: -
j_gene: TRBJ2-6
v_gene: TRBV7-2

CDR3aa: CASSYRPYLNTEAFF
CDR3nt: TGTGCCAGCAGTTACAGACCCTATTTGAACACTGAAGCTTTCTTT
abundance: -
d_gene: -
j_gene: TRBJ1-1
v_gene: TRBV6-5

CDR3aa: CASSLRAGTNVYGYTF
CDR3nt: TGTGCCAGCAGTTTGAGGGCAGGGACGAACGTATATGGCTACACCTTC
abundance: -
d_gene: -
j_gene: TRBJ1-2
v_gene: TRBV27

CDR3aa: CSGWGGAQETQYF
CDR3nt: TGCAGTGGTTGGGGGGGGGCTCAAGAGACCCAGTACTTC
abundance: -
d_gene: -
j_gene: TRBJ2-5
v_gene: TRBV20-1

CDR3aa: CASTSTRRGGGTDTQYF
CDR3nt: TGTGCCAGCACCTCAACTCGGAGGGGGGGGGGCACAGATACGCAGTATTTT
abundance: -
d_gene: -
j_gene: TRBJ2-3
v_gene: TRBV12-3/TRBV12-4

CDR3aa: CSAKGGGETQYF
CDR3nt: TGCAGTGCTAAAGGGGGCGGCGAGACCCAGTACTTC
abundance: -
d_gene: TRBD1
j_gene: TRBJ2-5
v_gene: TRBV20-1

CDR3aa: CASSQDSVGKGGYTF
CDR3nt: TGTGCCAGCAGCCAAGATAGCGTTGGTAAGGGTGGCTACACCTTC
abundance: -
d_gene: -
j_gene: TRBJ1-2
v_gene: TRBV4-2

CDR3aa: CASSYHSALYEQYF
CDR3nt: TGTGCCAGCAGTTACCATAGCGCCCTCTACGAGCAGTACTTC
abundance: few
d_gene: -
j_gene: TRBJ2-7
v_gene: TRBV6-5